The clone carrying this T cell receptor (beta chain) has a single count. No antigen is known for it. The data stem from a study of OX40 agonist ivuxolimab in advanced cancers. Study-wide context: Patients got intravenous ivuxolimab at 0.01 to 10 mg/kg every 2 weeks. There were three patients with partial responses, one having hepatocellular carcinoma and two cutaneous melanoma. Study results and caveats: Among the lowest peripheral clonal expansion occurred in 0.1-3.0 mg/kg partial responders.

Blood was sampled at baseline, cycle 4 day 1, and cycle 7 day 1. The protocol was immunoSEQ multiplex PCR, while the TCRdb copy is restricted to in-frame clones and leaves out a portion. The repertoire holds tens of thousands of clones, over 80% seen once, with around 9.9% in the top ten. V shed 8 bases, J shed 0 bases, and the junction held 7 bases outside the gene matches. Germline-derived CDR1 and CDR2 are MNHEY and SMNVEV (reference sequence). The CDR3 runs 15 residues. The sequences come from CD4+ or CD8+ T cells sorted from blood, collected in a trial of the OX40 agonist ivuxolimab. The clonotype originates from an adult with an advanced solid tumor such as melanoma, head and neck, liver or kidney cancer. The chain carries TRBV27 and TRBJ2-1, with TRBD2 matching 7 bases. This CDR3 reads CASGRLAGSYNEQFF. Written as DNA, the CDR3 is TGTGCCAGCGGCAGGTTAGCGGGCTCCTACAATGAGCAGTTCTTC.